This entry describes one TCR beta chain. The data are from a study of cytomegalovirus exposure and HLA in healthy donors. It was with 60 Vbeta and 13 Jbeta primers that the PCR ran. Measured with immunoSEQ multiplex PCR; TCRdb has only the in-frame clones, and not every one. The sample lists approximately 200,000 clones; approximately 78% were seen once. Between the trimmed V and J ends, which lost 0 bases and 4 bases, there was a span of 7 bases. CDR1 and CDR2 from the germline V gene are MNHEY and SMNVEV (reference sequence). The CDR3 extends over 14 amino acids. The clonotype comes from a woman aged 45 to 65 in good health and CMV-seropositive. V and J are TRBV27 and TRBJ2-1; D unresolved. The sample was PBMCs. The CDR3 is CASSLSVAYNEQFF. CDR3 nucleotide sequence: TGTGCCAGCAGTTTATCGGTCGCGTACAATGAGCAGTTCTTC.